The rows below give T cell receptor beta chains drawn from one sample of a study of CD8+CD57+ T cells in acquired aplastic anemia. Using its own MiXCR run on the reads, TCRdb lists one record per CDR3 protein. The sample includes approximately 99,000 distinct CDR3 sequences, roughly 51% of them seen just once. Input material: sorted CD4+, CD8+, or CD8+CD57+ T cells (not recorded which) from PBMCs. These receptors originate from a human donor in good health, serving as a control. Both conserved end residues are part of each CDR3. Fields, in order: clone size, D gene, J gene, V gene, CDR3 DNA, CDR3 protein. The D gene is left open where the match is weak. Some rows mark clone size as missing; the rest say once, few, many or name a class of expanded clone.

>.|.|TRBJ2-7|TRBV25-1
TGTGCCAGCAGTCGAAGGGATTGGAGCTCCTACGAGCAGTACTTC
CASSRRDWSSYEQYF
>.|.|TRBJ2-1|TRBV5-1
TGCGCCAGCAGCATGGTGGGGACATACAATGAGCAGTTCTTC
CASSMVGTYNEQFF
>.|.|TRBJ1-6|TRBV6-1
TGTGCCAGCAGTGTAGAGACAGATAATTCACCCCTCCACTTT
CASSVETDNSPLHF
>many|.|TRBJ2-7|TRBV30
TGTGCCTGGAGTGTACTACCAAACGAGCAGTACTTC
CAWSVLPNEQYF
>many|.|TRBJ1-6|TRBV6-2/TRBV6-3
TGTGCCAGCAGTTACTTTGGGGGCGATAATTCACCCCTCCACTTT
CASSYFGGDNSPLHF
>many|.|TRBJ1-1|TRBV4-1
TGCGCCAGCAGCCAAGATTCCGGTCCTAAAGCTTTCTTT
CASSQDSGPKAFF
>many|.|TRBJ1-5|TRBV2
TGTGCCAGCAGGGCGGACTCCGGTCAGCCCCAGCATTTT
CASRADSGQPQHF
>many|TRBD2|TRBJ2-3|TRBV20-1
TGCAGTGCTAGTTTCGCGGGGGGGCTGACAGATACGCAGTATTTT
CSASFAGGLTDTQYF
>.|.|TRBJ1-5|TRBV19
TGTGCCAGTAGTACCGCAGACCAGCCCCAGCATTTT
CASSTADQPQHF
>.|.|TRBJ1-3|TRBV15
TGTGCCACCAGCAGAAGGTCCGGAAACACCATATATTTT
CATSRRSGNTIYF
>.|.|TRBJ1-1|TRBV10-2
TGCGCCAGCAGTGAGTCGAGTTCGAACACTGAAGCTTTCTTT
CASSESSSNTEAFF
>many|.|TRBJ2-6|TRBV5-5
TGTGCCAGCACTTCTCCCAGCGTCTCTGGGGCCAACGTCCTGACTTTC
CASTSPSVSGANVLTF
>many|TRBD1|TRBJ1-2|TRBV7-6
TGTGCCAGCAGCTTGGGGACAGGAGTTACTGCAAACTATGGCTACACCTTC
CASSLGTGVTANYGYTF
>.|.|TRBJ1-2|TRBV20-1
TGCAGTGCTTACAGGAACGGCTACACCTTC
CSAYRNGYTF
>once|TRBD1|TRBJ1-2|TRBV24-1
TGTGCCACCTGGGACAGGGGCGCGGATGGCTACACCTTC
CATWDRGADGYTF
>.|.|TRBJ2-7|TRBV9
TGTGCCAGCAGCGTCGGAAGCTCCTACGAGCAGTACTTC
CASSVGSSYEQYF
>many|.|TRBJ2-5|TRBV20-1
TGCAGTGCTAGAAAGTTTGGGGACTCCCAAGAGACCCAGTACTTC
CSARKFGDSQETQYF
>few|TRBD2|TRBJ2-1|TRBV2
TGTGCCAGCAGAGACTCTAGCGGGGTATACAATGAGCAGTTCTTC
CASRDSSGVYNEQFF
>.|TRBD1|TRBJ2-2|TRBV12-5
TGTGCTCGTGGTTTGGTAATAGGGGGCCCCGGGGAGCTGTTTTTT
CARGLVIGGPGELFF
>.|TRBD2|TRBJ2-2|TRBV29-1
TGCAGCGTTGAGGAGGGACTAGCCGTCGGGGAGCTGTTTTTT
CSVEEGLAVGELFF
>many|TRBD2|TRBJ2-4|TRBV13
TGTGCCAGCAGCCCCCGTGGGACTAGCGGGGCAGGGAACATTCAGTACTTC
CASSPRGTSGAGNIQYF
>.|TRBD1|TRBJ2-7|TRBV20-1
TGCAGTGCTAGAGTACCGGGACAGGGATGGCCCGAGCAGTACTTC
CSARVPGQGWPEQYF
>many|.|TRBJ2-7|TRBV4-1
TGCGCCAGCAGCCAAGATGGGTACGAGCAGTACTTC
CASSQDGYEQYF
>many|.|TRBJ1-4|TRBV20-1
TGCAGTGCTAGAGATGAAGTATCAGATAATGAAAAACTGTTTTTT
CSARDEVSDNEKLFF
>.|.|TRBJ2-1|TRBV10-3
TGTGCCATCAGTGGGGGGGGCAGGGGCAAATCTTACAATGAGCAGTTCTTC
CAISGGGRGKSYNEQFF
>.|TRBD1|TRBJ2-6|TRBV25-1
TGTGCCAGCAGTGAAGACAGGGTTTCTGGGGCCAACGTCCTGACTTTC
CASSEDRVSGANVLTF
>.|.|TRBJ2-5|TRBV20-1
TGCAGTGCTTGGGACGAAGAGACCCAGTACTTC
CSAWDEETQYF
>few|.|TRBJ2-7|TRBV14
TGTGCCAGCAGTTTAGAGGGAGGAAGCTACGTGCAGTACTTC
CASSLEGGSYVQYF
>.|.|TRBJ2-7|TRBV7-2
TGTGCCAGCAGCCAAGATTCCGGTTACGAGCAGTACTTC
CASSQDSGYEQYF
>many|.|TRBJ1-2|TRBV6-1
TGTGCCAGCACCGAAATGGGGGCTTCTGGCTACACCTTC
CASTEMGASGYTF
>once|TRBD1|TRBJ1-2|TRBV15
TGTGCCACCAGCCGAGGGGGGACAGGGATCGTTTATGGCTACACCTTC
CATSRGGTGIVYGYTF
>.|TRBD2|TRBJ2-7|TRBV10-3
TGTGCCATCAGTGAGTCTCTAGCGGGGGGCTACGAGCAGTACTTC
CAISESLAGGYEQYF
>once|.|TRBJ2-7|TRBV9
TGTGCCAGCAGCCGACTGACTGGAGGAGGCTACGAGCAGTACTTC
CASSRLTGGGYEQYF
>many|TRBD2|TRBJ2-7|TRBV19
TGTGCCAGTAGTATGGGGGAGGGAGCGCTTTACGAGCAGTACTTC
CASSMGEGALYEQYF
>.|.|TRBJ2-7|TRBV20-1
TGCAGTGCCCGCCTGGACAGCTCCTACGAGCAGTACTTC
CSARLDSSYEQYF
>.|.|TRBJ2-5|TRBV5-5
TGTGCCAGCAGCCCCGGACTGGGAGAGACCCAGTGCTTC
CASSPGLGETQCF
>.|.|TRBJ1-4|TRBV10-3
TGTGCCATCAGGGGGACGGCAGAAAAACTGTTTTTT
CAIRGTAEKLFF
>few|TRBD2|TRBJ2-1|TRBV19
TGTGCCAGTAGTATTGGAGCGGGGGACTACAATGAGCAGTTCTTC
CASSIGAGDYNEQFF
>few|TRBD1|TRBJ2-7|TRBV25-1
TGTGCCAGCAGTGGGGGGGACAGGGGAGAGCAGTACTTC
CASSGGDRGEQYF
>many|.|TRBJ1-5|TRBV6-5
TGTGCCAGCAGTTACTCGCAGGAGGCTAATCAGCCCCAGCATTTT
CASSYSQEANQPQHF
>many|.|TRBJ1-5|TRBV2
TGTGCCAGCAGTGACTGGGGGGCCGATCAGCCCCAGCATTTT
CASSDWGADQPQHF
>many|.|TRBJ2-1|TRBV5-4
TGTGCCAGCAGCTTCGGGACTGTGAATGAGCAGTTCTTC
CASSFGTVNEQFF
>many|TRBD2|TRBJ2-4|TRBV9
TGTGCCAGCAGCCCTAGCGGGGGGGCCTCTTTAGCCAAAAACATTCAGTACTTC
CASSPSGGASLAKNIQYF
>many|.|TRBJ2-7|TRBV4-3
TGCGCCAGCAGCCAAGGGGCTGCACCTTTCTACGAGCAGTACTTC
CASSQGAAPFYEQYF
>many|TRBD1|TRBJ2-7|TRBV6-5
TGTGCCAGCAGTTCGGACAGGATACCCTACGAGCAGTACTTC
CASSSDRIPYEQYF
>few|.|TRBJ2-7|TRBV20-1
TGCAGTGCTAGAGATCACTTAGCCTACGAGCAGTACTTC
CSARDHLAYEQYF
>.|TRBD1|TRBJ2-7|TRBV19
TGTGCCAGTATCCCCCGACCCCGGGGTGGGGGCCAGGGGGACGAGCAGTACTTC
CASIPRPRGGGQGDEQYF
>many|TRBD1|TRBJ1-1|TRBV11-2
TGTGCCAGCAGCCTACCGACAGGGGCAGCTGAAGCTTTCTTT
CASSLPTGAAEAFF
>.|TRBD2|TRBJ2-7|TRBV7-8
TGTGCCAGCAGCTTAGCGCCCCGAAGGACTAGCGGACCCTACGAGCAGTACTTC
CASSLAPRRTSGPYEQYF
>many|TRBD2|TRBJ2-7|TRBV5-4
TGTGCCAGCAGCTACGGGACTAGCGGCGAGCAGTACTTC
CASSYGTSGEQYF
>many|.|TRBJ1-1|TRBV9
TGTGCCAGCAGCGTCTCCGGGACGTCTAACACTGAAGCTTTCTTT
CASSVSGTSNTEAFF
>many|.|TRBJ2-7|TRBV5-1
TGCGCCAGTAGCCTTCCGGGAGAGATCTACGAGCAGTACTTC
CASSLPGEIYEQYF
>.|.|TRBJ2-3|TRBV20-1
TGCAGTGCTAGAGGTTGGCGGCTCGACACAGATACGCAGTATTTT
CSARGWRLDTDTQYF
>.|.|TRBJ2-2|TRBV7-9
.
CASSLVERRAGELFF
>many|TRBD1|TRBJ1-3|TRBV12-3/TRBV12-4
TGTGCCAGCAGTTACGACAGGGCTGGAAACACCATATATTTT
CASSYDRAGNTIYF
>many|TRBD2|TRBJ2-7|TRBV29-1
TGCAGCGTCAGGACTAGCGGGGGGGCGTATGAGCAGTACTTC
CSVRTSGGAYEQYF
>.|TRBD1|TRBJ2-7|TRBV29-1
TGCAGCGTTGAAGAAGCGGCGACAGGGGGTCGCTCTTACGAGCAGTACTTC
CSVEEAATGGRSYEQYF
>many|.|TRBJ1-1|TRBV6-1
TGTGCCAGCAGTGAAGCTTTGGGGTCCCGACTTGAAGCTTTCTTT
CASSEALGSRLEAFF
>many|.|TRBJ1-1|TRBV4-3
TGCGCCAGCAGCCAGTTTTCGAACACTGAAGCTTTCTTT
CASSQFSNTEAFF